Below are 23 T cell receptor beta chains sequenced from a single sample in a study of shared clonotypes between healthy human individuals. Repertoires were generated with immunoSEQ multiplex PCR, while TCRdb's copy carries only in-frame clones and drops some. The sample lists 2 million to 2.5 million clones; around 96% were seen once. Positive CCR7 selection of CD45RO-negative cells yielded the naive CD8 cells, and terminally differentiated effector memory CD45RA+ cells were excluded. Material for sequencing was naive CD8+ T cells sorted from blood. The receptor set was obtained from a man younger than 35 in good health.

The chain has TRBV27 and TRBJ2-7; TRBD1 matches at 12 bases. The ends lost 5 bases at V and 6 bases at J; junction bases unmatched: 14. The length of the CDR3 is 17 residues. The germline V gene has CDR1 MNHEY and CDR2 SMNVEV (reference sequence). The DNA for the CDR3 is TGTGCCAGCAGTAATATATTCCGGGACAGGGGGCCCCTCGAGCAGTACTTC. Encoded protein: CASSNIFRDRGPLEQYF.

The chain has TRBV7-9 and TRBJ2-2; D gene ambiguous. This CDR3 has 15 residues. Trimming left V 5 bases short and J 1 base short, with 11 bases between. Germline V gene lookup returns CDR1 SEHNR and CDR2 FQNEAQ (reference sequence). This CDR3 reads CASSVIVQNTGELFF. The DNA of the CDR3 is TGTGCCAGCAGCGTAATCGTTCAGAACACCGGGGAGCTGTTTTTT. Together with reference TRBV7-9 and TRBJ2-2, the CDR3 gives the full variable domain: DTGVSQNPRHKITKRGQNVTFRCDPISEHNRLYWYRQTLGQGPEFLTYFQNEAQLEKSRLLSDRFSAERPKGSFSTLEIQRTEQGDSAMYLCASSVIVQNTGELFFGEGSRLTVL.

This rearrangement joins TRBV7-2 to TRBJ2-3; D tentatively fits TRBD1 or TRBD2 (5 bases each). The V gene lost 1 base and the J gene lost 0 bases, with 14 bases spanning the gap. The CDR3 runs to 17 residues. Germline assignment: CDR1 SGHTA and CDR2 FQGNSA. In DNA form, the CDR3 reads TGTGCCAGCAGCTTAGTGCCCGGGGCGGTTAGCACAGATACGCAGTATTTT. It codes for CASSLVPGAVSTDTQYF.

CDR3 sequence reads: CASSQDLGGRISYEQYF. The CDR3 DNA reads as TGCGCCAGCAGCCAAGATCTCGGGGGGCGCATCTCCTACGAGCAGTACTTC. The chain uses TRBV4-3 and TRBJ2-7, with D possibly being TRBD2 (7 bases). This CDR3 is 17 amino acids long. The V gene lost 0 bases and the J gene lost 0 bases, with 15 bases spanning the gap. Germline V gene data show CDR1 as LGHNA and CDR2 as YSLEER.

This clone was seen many times. The chain is built from TRBV30 and TRBJ1-1; perhaps TRBD1 as D (5 bases). CDR3 size: 13 residues. The V gene's germline CDR1 is GTSNPN and CDR2 SVGIG (reference sequence). V was trimmed by 5 bases and J by 7 bases, leaving 17 bases between them. The DNA of the CDR3 is TGTGCCTGGTCTCGGGCGGAGGGGTTTGAAGCTTTCTTT. Protein sequence: CAWSRAEGFEAFF. Based on the CDR3 plus reference TRBV30 and TRBJ1-1, the full variable domain is SQTIHQWPATLVQPVGSPLSLECTVEGTSNPNLYWYRQAAGRGLQLLFYSVGIGQISSEVPQNLSASRPQDRQFILSSKKLLLSDSGFYLCAWSRAEGFEAFFGQGTRLTVV.

V and J are TRBV5-1 and TRBJ1-3; D is possibly TRBD1 (6 bases). The V end lost 4 bases, the J end lost 0 bases, and 11 bases lay between the germline ends. Germline assignment: CDR1 SGHRS and CDR2 YFSETQ. The CDR3 covers 15 residues. The CDR3 spells CASSLDSISGNTIYF. In DNA, the CDR3 is TGCGCCAGCAGCCTGGACAGCATCTCTGGAAACACCATATATTTT.

The chain recombines TRBV6-5 with TRBJ2-7; D is uncertain. The V end lost 5 bases, the J end lost 1 base, and 12 bases lay between the germline ends. Germline V gene sequence: CDR1 MNHEY, CDR2 SVGAGI. The CDR3 totals 14 residues. DNA for the CDR3: TGTGCCAGCAGTCCAGGAATAACTTCCTACGAGCAGTACTTC. This codes for CASSPGITSYEQYF.

The chain combines TRBV2 with TRBJ2-3; a weak D match, TRBD1 (6 bases). The V end was cut by 5 bases, the J end by 2 bases, with 11 bases between. The CDR3 sequence is 14 residues long. Germline V gene sequence: CDR1 SNHLY, CDR2 FYNNEI. The DNA of the CDR3 is TGTGCCAGCAGTCGAGGGACAAACACAGATACGCAGTATTTT. Amino acids: CASSRGTNTDTQYF.

In the case of this clone: The sample has other DNA sequences that encode this CDR3 too. The genes are TRBV6-6 and TRBJ2-1; no definite D call. In germline, CDR1 is MNHNY, CDR2 SVGAGI (reference sequence). The CDR3 has 12 amino acids. V lost 0 bases and J lost 7, with 4 bases in between. As DNA, the CDR3 is TGTGCCAGCAGTTACTCGTGGAATGAGCAGTTCTTC. Encoded protein: CASSYSWNEQFF.

The chain carries TRBV4-1 and TRBJ2-2; perhaps TRBD2 as D (5 bases). The CDR3 loop spans 15 amino acids. The V end was cut by 0 bases, the J end by 1 base, with 6 bases between. The germline V gene encodes CDR1 MGHRA and CDR2 YSYEKL. The CDR3 DNA is TGCGCCAGCAGCCAAGATGGAGGGAACACCGGGGAGCTGTTTTTT. Protein: CASSQDGGNTGELFF.

This chain uses TRBV4-1 with TRBJ2-2; TRBD2 might be the D (5 bases). This CDR3 is built from 16 residues. With 0 bases removed from V and 5 bases from J, the gap between germline ends came to 13 bases. CDR1 MGHRA and CDR2 YSYEKL come from the germline V gene. This CDR3 is CASSQDRGLGTGELFF. CDR3 coding DNA: TGCGCCAGCAGCCAAGACCGGGGTCTTGGTACCGGGGAGCTGTTTTTT.

The chain combines TRBV10-2 with TRBJ1-2, with D unresolved. V lost 8 bases to trimming and J lost 0 bases, with 7 bases between them. Germline assignment: CDR1 WSHSY and CDR2 SAAADI. The CDR3 is 12 residues long. The DNA of the CDR3 is TGCGCCAGCGGGCCTCCTAACTATGGCTACACCTTC. It is translated as CASGPPNYGYTF.

This clone was counted a few times. A read error may produce the germline difference seen at one junction end. The chain links TRBV7-2 to TRBJ2-1; 10 nucleotides align to TRBD1. The V gene's germline CDR1 is SGHTA and CDR2 FQGNSA. The CDR3 spans 16 residues. The CDR3 loop is CASILFRDRGGNEQFF. DNA for the CDR3: TGTGCCAGCATCTTATTCCGGGACAGGGGAGGAAATGAGCAGTTCTTC. Together with reference TRBV7-2 and TRBJ2-1, the CDR3 gives the full variable domain: GAGVSQSPSNKVTEKGKDVELRCDPISGHTALYWYRQSLGQGLEFLIYFQGNSAPDKSGLPSDRFSAERTGGSVSTLTIQRTQQEDSAVYLCASILFRDRGGNEQFFGPGTRLTVL.

V and J are TRBV19 and TRBJ1-5; tentatively, D is TRBD1 (5 bases). V lost 3 bases, J lost 9 bases, and 24 bases lay in between. The CDR3 sequence is 17 residues long. Germline CDR1 reads LNHDA; CDR2 reads SQIVND (reference sequence). CDR3: CASSILTADYAVRPQHF. CDR3 bases: TGTGCCAGTAGTATCCTGACAGCAGATTACGCAGTTCGGCCCCAGCATTTT.

The chain couples TRBV9 to TRBJ2-2; D remains ambiguous. Looked up from germline, CDR1 is SGDLS and CDR2 is YYNGEE. This CDR3 is 15 amino acids long. Trimming shortened V by 3 bases and J by 7 bases, and 16 bases separated the two germline ends. The CDR3 region is CASSAENWVFGELFF. The CDR3 coding sequence is TGTGCCAGCAGCGCTGAGAATTGGGTATTCGGGGAGCTGTTTTTT.

The chain joins TRBV5-4 to TRBJ2-3; 11 nucleotides match TRBD2. J lost 1 base, V lost 2 bases, and 3 bases had no gene match. Looked up from germline, CDR1 is SGHNT and CDR2 is YYREEE (reference sequence). This CDR3 region has 16 residues. The CDR3 sequence is CASSFKLAGGTDTQYF. CDR3 sequence (DNA): TGTGCCAGCAGCTTTAAACTAGCGGGAGGCACAGATACGCAGTATTTT.

This chain connects TRBV5-1 to TRBJ2-4; D may correspond to TRBD1 or TRBD2 (5 bases each). This CDR3 comprises 17 residues. Trimming pared 0 bases from V and 4 bases from J, leaving 17 bases between. The germline CDR1 and CDR2 sequences are SGHRS and YFSETQ. The CDR3 DNA is TGCGCCAGCAGCTTGGAGGGACCCCGCCTATTAAAAAACATTCAGTACTTC. Its translation: CASSLEGPRLLKNIQYF.

In the case of this clone: Different DNA sequences within this sample yield the same CDR3. This sequence joins TRBV28 and TRBJ2-5; D unclear. Germline values: CDR1 MDHEN, CDR2 SYDVKM. The CDR3 contains 10 residues. Trimming removed 3 bases from V and 5 bases from J, with 1 base in between. Written as DNA, the CDR3 is TGTGCCAGCAGTTTTGAGACCCAGTACTTC. Translation gives CASSFETQYF.

As regards this clone: The same CDR3 arises from other DNA sequences in this sample as well. The chain employs TRBV11-2 and TRBJ2-3; D unresolved. Trimming cost V 1 base and J 5 bases, with 4 bases left between them. CDR1 is SGHAT, CDR2 FQNNGV, per germline. There are 12 residues in the CDR3. CDR3 amino acids: CASSLGGDTQYF. Here the CDR3 DNA reads TGTGCCAGCAGCTTAGGTGGAGATACGCAGTATTTT. Using reference TRBV11-2 and TRBJ2-3 for the parts outside the CDR3, the full variable domain is EAGVAQSPRYKIIEKRQSVAFWCNPISGHATLYWYQQILGQGPKLLIQFQNNGVVDDSQLPKDRFSAERLKGVDSTLKIQPAKLEDSAVYLCASSLGGDTQYFGPGTRLTVL.

The rearrangement joins TRBV2 to TRBJ2-7, with D perhaps TRBD1 (6 bases). There are 13 residues in the CDR3. Trimming stripped 10 bases from V and 4 bases from J, with 17 bases between. Germline V gene sequence: CDR1 SNHLY, CDR2 FYNNEI. CDR3 sequence: CATQGQGSYEQYF. DNA of the CDR3: TGTGCCACCCAGGGGCAGGGGTCTTACGAGCAGTACTTC. Based on the CDR3 plus reference TRBV2 and TRBJ2-7, the full variable domain is EPEVTQTPSHQVTQMGQEVILRCVPISNHLYFYWYRQILGQKVEFLVSFYNNEISEKSEIFDDQFSVERPDGSNFTLKIRSTKLEDSAMYFCATQGQGSYEQYFGPGTRLTVT.

The genes are TRBV10-3 and TRBJ1-1; 10 bases fit TRBD1. Trimming cost V 6 bases and J 1 base; bases outside gene matches: 5. CDR1 ENHRY and CDR2 SYGVKD come from the germline V gene. The CDR3 spans 15 residues. CDR3 bases: TGTGCCATCAGAGGGACAGGGGTTTCGAACACTGAAGCTTTCTTT. It is translated as CAIRGTGVSNTEAFF.

J is TRBJ2-3 and V is TRBV15; 7 bases align to TRBD1. Germline loops: CDR1 LNHNV, CDR2 YYDKDF (reference sequence). The CDR3 is 15 residues long. V dropped 4 bases and J dropped 5; count of bases not matched to a gene: 9. Here the CDR3 reads CATSTRTGIEDTQYF. CDR3 DNA: TGTGCCACCAGCACCCGGACAGGAATAGAAGATACGCAGTATTTT.

The gene calls are TRBV4-3 and TRBJ2-7, with D perhaps TRBD1 or TRBD2 (6 bases each). There are 16 residues in the CDR3. The V and J ends lost 4 bases and 6 bases respectively, with 22 bases between them. Germline CDR1 is LGHNA and CDR2 is YSLEER. CDR3 loop: CASSPNDGGSSVEQYF. The CDR3 DNA follows: TGCGCCAGCAGCCCCAATGACGGGGGCTCATCAGTCGAGCAGTACTTC.